The 15 T cell receptor beta chains below all came from one sample that was sequenced in a study of regulatory T cells in long-lasting Graves disease. With iRepertoire HTBI primers and Arm-PCR of CDR3 regions, TCR beta libraries were built. TCRdb passed the multiplex PCR reads through MiXCR, listing each CDR3 protein once. The repertoire holds approximately 440,000 distinct CDR3 sequences, with 15% to 20% as singletons. Stated time point: newly diagnosed GD, antithyroid drugs for less than 3 months. Extracted RNA from PBMCs served as the source of the TCR library. The sample also formed part of further work on T cells in Graves' hyperthyroidism and ophthalmopathy.

Sequenced here: peripheral blood mononuclear cells (PBMCs), sampled at new diagnosis, from a patient treated with antithyroid drugs. The source of these receptors is a man aged 40-55 years with Graves disease.

This clonotype occurred many times. The J gene is TRBJ1-3, the V gene TRBV30; no firm D call. V was pared by 0 bases and J by 4 bases, with 7 bases between. Germline values: CDR1 GTSNPN, CDR2 SVGIG (reference sequence). CDR3 length equals 13 residues. CDR3 residues: CAWSVYRGNTIYF. The CDR3 bases are TGTGCCTGGAGTGTCTACAGAGGAAACACCATATATTTT.

This clonotype appeared many times. This chain joins TRBV7-2 and TRBJ2-1, with D possibly matching TRBD2 (6 bases). V lost 4 bases to trimming and J lost 7 bases, with 20 bases between them. Germline loops: CDR1 SGHTA, CDR2 FQGNSA. The CDR3 sequence is 16 residues long. The CDR3 DNA sequence: TGTGCCAGCAGCTCCGGAGGGCCATGGACTTGGAATGAGCAGTTCTTC. Translation: CASSSGGPWTWNEQFF. The whole variable domain, filled in from reference TRBV7-2 and TRBJ2-1, reads GAGVSQSPSNKVTEKGKDVELRCDPISGHTALYWYRQSLGQGLEFLIYFQGNSAPDKSGLPSDRFSAERTGGSVSTLTIQRTQQEDSAVYLCASSSGGPWTWNEQFFGPGTRLTVL.

The sample holds many counts of this clonotype. The V call is TRBV6-1, the J call TRBJ1-5; the D gene is possibly TRBD1 (5 bases). Trimming took 8 bases from V and 7 from J, leaving 12 bases between them. CDR3 length: 12 amino acids. Germline V CDR1 and CDR2: MNHNS, SASEGT. The CDR3 DNA sequence: TGTGCCAGCGGGGGGGTCTGGCAGCCCCAGCATTTT. It translates to CASGGVWQPQHF.

V gene TRBV6-1 combines with J gene TRBJ2-3; possibly TRBD1 for D (5 bases). In germline, CDR1 is MNHNS, CDR2 SASEGT. This CDR3 spans 12 amino acids. The germline V and J ends were trimmed by 10 bases and 1 base, with 9 bases remaining between them. The CDR3 sequence is CATQTGTDTQYF. Here the CDR3 DNA reads TGTGCCACCCAGACAGGCACAGATACGCAGTATTTT.

As to this clonotype: One end of the junction is discordant with germline, which a read error may explain. J is TRBJ2-7 and V is TRBV20-1; the D gene could be TRBD1 or TRBD2 (5 bases each). The CDR3 is made up of 13 amino acids. Per germline, CDR1 DFQATT and CDR2 SNEGSKA (reference sequence). This chain's CDR3 is CSARDASSYGQYF. The CDR3 DNA reads TGCAGTGCCCGGGACGCCAGCTCCTACGGGCAGTACTTC.

The sample holds many counts of this clonotype. V is TRBV2 and J is TRBJ2-5, with 8 bases that match TRBD2. CDR1 SNHLY and CDR2 FYNNEI come from the germline V gene. This CDR3 has 15 residues. Germline trimming cut 6 bases from V and 5 bases from J; bases unmatched to any gene: 11. Written as DNA, the CDR3 is TGTGCCAGCAGCGGGGAGACTAGCGTTGGGGAGACCCAGTACTTC. As protein: CASSGETSVGETQYF.

This clonotype turned up a few times. J is TRBJ1-6 and V is TRBV6-5; TRBD1 matches 12 bases. Germline V gene sequence: CDR1 MNHEY, CDR2 SVGAGI. The CDR3 covers 18 residues. V lost 0 bases to trimming and J lost 10 bases; unmatched junction nucleotides: 10. The CDR3 sequence is CASSYSLAGTGGQSPLHF. The CDR3 DNA follows: TGTGCCAGCAGTTACTCCCTCGCCGGGACAGGGGGCCAATCACCCCTCCACTTT.

A word on this clonotype: The germline gene is not matched at one end of the junction; a read error may be the cause. The chain couples TRBV12-3 or TRBV12-4 to TRBJ2-2; D may be TRBD1 (6 bases). The CDR3 is 14 amino acids. The CDR3 coding sequence is TGTGCCAGCAGCTTCGACAGGAGACACGGGGAGCCGTTTTTT. Translating it yields CASSFDRRHGEPFF.

V usage is TRBV7-9 and J usage is TRBJ1-1; D gene unclear. The CDR3 extends over 14 amino acids. V dropped 3 bases and J dropped 0 bases, with 8 bases sitting between them. The V gene's germline CDR1 is SEHNR and CDR2 FQNEAQ (reference sequence). In nucleotides, the CDR3 is TGTGCCAGCAGCTTGGGGATGATGAACACTGAAGCTTTCTTT. Amino acids: CASSLGMMNTEAFF.

This clonotype was observed a handful of times. Given a much more abundant clone one base away, this may be a read error. Because the CDR3 is missing its conserved closing phenylalanine or tryptophan, this is likely a read error. This rearrangement joins TRBV3-1 to TRBJ2-5, with D tentatively TRBD2 (6 bases). In germline, CDR1 is LGHDT, CDR2 YNNKEL (reference sequence). Trimming took 5 bases from V and 0 from J, leaving 10 bases between them. The CDR3 extends over 14 amino acids. Here the CDR3 DNA reads TGTGCCAGCAGCGAGGGGACTCACCAAGAGACCCAGTACCTC. It is translated as CASSEGTHQETQYL.

Note on this clonotype: This sequence may be a read error, since a much larger clone differs from it by one base. J is TRBJ2-5 and V is TRBV28, with 11 bases matching TRBD2. Germline V gene sequence: CDR1 MDHEN, CDR2 SYDVKM. The CDR3 is 14 amino acids. In nucleotides, the CDR3 is TGTGTCAGCAGTACTAGCGGGAGCAGGGAGACCCAGTACTTC. It translates to CVSSTSGSRETQYF.

This clonotype was seen ten or more times. The chain employs TRBV3-1 and TRBJ2-2; no clear D gene. The germline CDR1 and CDR2 sequences are LGHDT and YNNKEL (reference sequence). Trimming stripped 0 bases from V and 3 bases from J, with 8 bases between. This CDR3 has 15 amino acids. The CDR3 region has the DNA TGTGCCAGCAGCCAAGATTCGGCCTACACCGGGGAGCTGTTTTTT. Translated, it gives CASSQDSAYTGELFF.

This chain uses TRBV30 with TRBJ1-6; no clear D. V lost 5 bases to trimming and J lost 5 bases, with 13 bases between them. The length of the CDR3 is 14 residues. CDR1 and CDR2 (germline): GTSNPN, SVGIG (reference sequence). The CDR3 DNA is TGTGCCTGGCGCGCTTGGCACGATAATTCACCCCTCCACTTT. This translates into CAWRAWHDNSPLHF.

This clonotype was detected ten times or more. V is TRBV6-5 and J is TRBJ1-1, with unresolved D. The germline V gene encodes CDR1 MNHEY and CDR2 SVGAGI. CDR3 length equals 18 residues. Trimming shortened V by 0 bases and J by 0 bases, and 17 bases separated the two germline ends. DNA of the CDR3: TGTGCCAGCAGTTACTCGAGACTCCGCGGGAGGATGAACACTGAAGCTTTCTTT. Protein product: CASSYSRLRGRMNTEAFF.

This clonotype showed up many times. The chain carries TRBV7-9 and TRBJ2-7, with D unclear. Germline CDR1 reads SEHNR; CDR2 reads FQNEAQ (reference sequence). V gave up 0 bases and J gave up 0 bases, with 6 bases separating them. This CDR3 contains 14 residues. The CDR3 protein is CASSLARLSYEQYF. CDR3 nucleotides: TGTGCCAGCAGCTTAGCGCGACTCTCCTACGAGCAGTACTTC.